The rows below give T cell receptor beta chains drawn from one sample of a study of blood T cell repertoires in COVID-19. The data were produced by immunoSEQ multiplex PCR, yet TCRdb's version contains in-frame clones alone and is incomplete. Among under 130,000 clones listed, 84% were seen once. Material for sequencing was peripheral blood. The receptors here all came from a human donor in a cohort sampled during active COVID-19. Each CDR3 is given without its conserved first and last residue. The order of the fields is CDR3 length, J gene, V gene, CDR3 protein.

14 TRBJ2-1 TRBV3-1/TRBV3-2 ASSQVRSGGRNEQF
13 TRBJ1-1 TRBV9 ASSVDAGGDTEAF
17 TRBJ1-4 TRBV19 ASSTPSGTGGRPNEKLF
14 TRBJ2-2 TRBV5-1 ASSPQTGENTGELF
16 TRBJ2-6 TRBV9 ASSESTGPISGANVLT
12 TRBJ2-2 TRBV2 ASSSGTRGRELF
12 TRBJ1-1 TRBV5-4 ASSDPSTGLEAF
10 TRBJ1-1 TRBV12-3/TRBV12-4 ASTLDGTEAF
12 TRBJ1-6 TRBV2 ASTTGGGYSPLH
13 TRBJ1-5 TRBV19 ASSIFRRANQPQH
15 TRBJ1-2 TRBV6-1 ASSEPIATGQNYGYT
15 TRBJ1-5 TRBV3-1/TRBV3-2 ASSPRAGTGGSQPQH
13 TRBJ1-2 TRBV9 ASSANRGPLGGYT
12 TRBJ1-6 TRBV5-1 ASSLLAEYSPLH
14 TRBJ2-1 TRBV9 ASTLTGLASYNEQF
14 TRBJ1-3 TRBV5-1 ASSLYTGNSGNTIY
11 TRBJ1-4 TRBV7-7 ASSLGESEKLF
10 TRBJ1-2 TRBV10-3 AISDSAMGYT
13 TRBJ2-3 TRBV7-3 ASSLRPAGGDTQY
13 TRBJ1-3 TRBV5-4 ASSRDRGTGNTIY
13 TRBJ1-1 TRBV9 ASSLGTGVVTEAF
12 TRBJ1-5 TRBV10-3 AISEGDSNQPQH
12 TRBJ2-7 TRBV5-1 ASSLGRGQGEQY
13 TRBJ2-5 TRBV2 ASSGDSGGQETQY
13 TRBJ2-2 TRBV19 ASSMRDRNTGELF
13 TRBJ2-1 TRBV7-2 ASTPGGRFYNEQF
12 TRBJ2-7 TRBV11-3 ASSQTGGTYEQY
10 TRBJ1-2 TRBV7-2 ASSTRAGGYT
13 TRBJ1-2 TRBV7-9 ASSWSTAPGEGYT
12 TRBJ1-1 TRBV11-3 ASSLVRGSAEAF
13 TRBJ1-1 TRBV7-3 ASSLSAGVGTEAF
14 TRBJ1-1 TRBV14 ASSQESLPLNTEAF
12 TRBJ2-3 TRBV9 ASSVSRGTDTQY